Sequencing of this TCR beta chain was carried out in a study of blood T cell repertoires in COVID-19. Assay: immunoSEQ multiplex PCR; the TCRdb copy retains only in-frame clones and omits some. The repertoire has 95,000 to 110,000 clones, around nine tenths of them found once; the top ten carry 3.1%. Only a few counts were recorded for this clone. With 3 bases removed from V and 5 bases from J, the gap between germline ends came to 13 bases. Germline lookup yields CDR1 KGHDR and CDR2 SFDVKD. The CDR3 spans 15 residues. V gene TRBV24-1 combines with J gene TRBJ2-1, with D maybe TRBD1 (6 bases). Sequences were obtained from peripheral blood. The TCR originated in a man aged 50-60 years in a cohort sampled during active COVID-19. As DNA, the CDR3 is TGTGCCACCAGTGATCGAGGGACAAAGAACAATGAGCAGTTCTTC. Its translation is CATSDRGTKNNEQFF.